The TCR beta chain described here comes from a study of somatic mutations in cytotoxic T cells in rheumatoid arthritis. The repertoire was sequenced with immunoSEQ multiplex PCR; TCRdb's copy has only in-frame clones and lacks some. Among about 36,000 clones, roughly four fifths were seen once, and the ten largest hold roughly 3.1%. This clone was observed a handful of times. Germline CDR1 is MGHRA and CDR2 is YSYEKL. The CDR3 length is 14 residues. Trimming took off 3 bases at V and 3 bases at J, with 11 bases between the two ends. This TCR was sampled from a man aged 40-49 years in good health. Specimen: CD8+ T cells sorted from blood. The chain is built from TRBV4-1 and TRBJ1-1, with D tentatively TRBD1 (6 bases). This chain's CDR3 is CASSHDRSDTEAFF. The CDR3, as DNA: TGCGCCAGCAGCCACGACAGGTCCGACACTGAAGCTTTCTTT.